The 3 T cell receptor beta chains below were found in one sample sequenced in a study of blood T cell repertoires in COVID-19 (dated by TCRdb to 2020 to 2021). Receptor libraries were prepared by the immunoSEQ multiplex PCR assay. TCRdb stores this immuneACCESS table with in-frame sequences only. Part of the clones is absent; in the studies checked, under half of the shortfall reflects unresolved V genes, and no reason is known for the rest. The sample contains 180,000 or so clones, 75% to 90% of them found a single time. The ten largest clones take up about 6.7% of the sample. The material sequenced was peripheral blood. These receptors were collected from a woman in her thirties or forties with COVID-19, enrolled during active disease.

The chain employs TRBV7-8 and TRBJ1-1; a possible D gene is TRBD1 (6 bases). The CDR3 loop spans 15 amino acids. The ends were cut back, 5 bases at V and 6 bases at J, with 19 bases in the middle. Per the germline V gene, CDR1 is SGHVS and CDR2 is FQNEAQ. The DNA of the CDR3 is TGTGCCAGCAGCCGAGAGAGCTTCAGGGGTCCTGAAGCTTTCTTT. This gives the protein CASSRESFRGPEAFF.

The chain couples TRBV4-2 to TRBJ2-7; perhaps TRBD2 as D (6 bases). CDR1 and CDR2 (germline): LGHNA, YNFKEQ. Trimming took off 4 bases at V and 2 bases at J, with 9 bases between the two ends. The CDR3 has 13 amino acids. The CDR3, as DNA: TGTGCCAGCAGCCCCCGACTAGCCTACGAGCAGTACTTC. Translated, it gives CASSPRLAYEQYF.

The genes are TRBV19 and TRBJ2-7; the match to TRBD2 covers 9 bases. The V and J ends lost 1 base and 2 bases, in that order; junction bases with no gene match: 3. The CDR3 is 15 amino acids. The germline V gene encodes CDR1 LNHDA and CDR2 SQIVND (reference sequence). The CDR3: CASSIGLAGTYEQYF. The CDR3 region has the DNA TGTGCCAGTAGTATAGGTCTAGCGGGGACCTACGAGCAGTACTTC.